The present T cell receptor beta chain was sequenced within a study of blood T cell repertoires in COVID-19. Overall study: The analysed material was cDNA or gDNA that came from T cells, B-cell-depleted T cells, or PBMCs.

This CDR3 has 13 residues. Germline V gives CDR1 MDHEN, CDR2 SYDVKM. Trimming left V 8 bases short and J 9 bases short, with 14 bases between. In the original processing: Using reference gene primer amplification, nucleated cell counts were estimated. The method was immunoSEQ multiplex PCR; TCRdb's version includes in-frame clones alone and lacks a portion of them. That table is the source of V, J and clone size, and D and trimming were worked out from the DNA. The sample lists 150,000 to 200,000 clones, roughly 77% occurring once. This receptor was identified in a woman in her 50s with acute COVID-19. The gene calls are TRBV28 and TRBJ1-6, with D maybe TRBD1 (6 bases). Material for sequencing was PBMCs or T cells enriched from blood (not recorded which). The CDR3 loop reads CASLGGLGSPLHF. The CDR3 nucleotides are TGTGCCAGCTTAGGGGGATTAGGTTCACCCCTCCACTTT.